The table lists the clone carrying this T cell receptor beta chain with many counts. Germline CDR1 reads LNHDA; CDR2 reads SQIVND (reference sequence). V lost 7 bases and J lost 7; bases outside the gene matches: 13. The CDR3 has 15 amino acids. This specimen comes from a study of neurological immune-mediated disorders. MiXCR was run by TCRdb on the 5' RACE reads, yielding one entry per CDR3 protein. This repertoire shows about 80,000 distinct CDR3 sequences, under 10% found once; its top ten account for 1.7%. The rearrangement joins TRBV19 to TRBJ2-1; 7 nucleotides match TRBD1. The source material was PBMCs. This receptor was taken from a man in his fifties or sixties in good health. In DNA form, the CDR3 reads TGTGCCAGTACCACCAAGGGGGCAACGTATAATGAGCAGTTCTTC. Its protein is CASTTKGATYNEQFF.